This is a list of T cell receptor beta chains from one sample in a study of T-cell memory formation after mild COVID-19. TCRdb ran MiXCR on the 5' RACE reads and lists one entry per CDR3 protein. The table has around 310,000 distinct CDR3 sequences, 14% seen once; the top ten hold 20% to 25%. Sequencing used PBMCs or a T cell subset sorted from them (not recorded which). Receptors originate from a man aged 18-30 years who had mild COVID-19 (a few samples of this study predate the infection). Cell type and time point are not known. The CDR3 runs from the conserved cysteine through the conserved F or W. Fields, in order: clone size, V gene, J gene, D gene, CDR3 DNA, CDR3 protein. D genes are given only for firm matches. Rows may omit the clone size; those that give it use once, few, many or a size class.

>few|TRBV11-3|TRBJ1-1|.
TGTGCCAGCAGCTCGACAGGTCGTAACACTGAAGCTTTCTTT
CASSSTGRNTEAFF
>.|TRBV6-2/TRBV6-3|TRBJ1-2|.
TGTGCCAGCAGTTACCGAGAGGGTTACGCTAACTATGGCTACACCTTC
CASSYREGYANYGYTF
>few|TRBV29-1|TRBJ2-7|.
TGCAGCGTTCGGACCACCTACGAGCAGTACTTC
CSVRTTYEQYF
>.|TRBV7-2|TRBJ2-5|.
TGTGCCAGCAGCTTAGACCCCCGGGGACTTCGGGAGACCCAGTACTTC
CASSLDPRGLRETQYF
>many|TRBV5-1|TRBJ2-3|.
TGCGCCAGCAGCTGGGGGACGGCTATCCACCCAGATACGCAGTATTTT
CASSWGTAIHPDTQYF
>many|TRBV6-5|TRBJ2-7|.
TGTGCCAGCAGTTACTCGAGCAGAATTTACGAGCAGTACTTC
CASSYSSRIYEQYF
>.|TRBV11-3|TRBJ2-2|.
TGTGCCAGCAGCTTGAACTCTGACACCGGGGAGCTGTTTTTT
CASSLNSDTGELFF
>few|TRBV7-8|TRBJ2-2|TRBD1
TGTGCCAGCAGCGTCTGGGACAGGGGGCCCGGCACCGGGGAGCTGTTTTTT
CASSVWDRGPGTGELFF
>.|TRBV11-2|TRBJ2-5|.
TGTGCCAGCAGCTTATGTACTAGCCAAGAGACCCAGTACTTC
CASSLCTSQETQYF
>few|TRBV7-3|TRBJ2-3|TRBD2
TGTGCCAGCAGCCGACTAGCTCCAGATACGCAGTATTTT
CASSRLAPDTQYF
>few|TRBV29-1|TRBJ1-2|.
TGCAGCGTTGAAGCCCGCGGGGTCTATGGCTACACCTTC
CSVEARGVYGYTF
>few|TRBV7-3|TRBJ2-1|TRBD2
TGTGCCAGCAGCTTCGGACTAGCTGGCGGTGAGCAGTTCTTC
CASSFGLAGGEQFF
>.|TRBV4-1|TRBJ1-2|TRBD1
TGCGCCAGCAGCCAAGAAGGGACAGGGGCAGATGGCTACACCTTC
CASSQEGTGADGYTF
>.|TRBV6-2/TRBV6-3|TRBJ1-5|.
TGTGCCAGCAGTTACCCGCCGGGGGAATCCGGTCAGCCCCAGCATTTT
CASSYPPGESGQPQHF
>few|TRBV4-1|TRBJ1-2|.
TGCGCCAGCAGCCAAAGCGGCCAGGGCGATCCGCGTGGCTACACCTTC
CASSQSGQGDPRGYTF
>.|TRBV5-1|TRBJ2-2|TRBD1
TGCGCCAGCAGCCCAAGACAGGGCCGGGACACCGGGGAGCTGTTTTTT
CASSPRQGRDTGELFF
>few|TRBV4-1|TRBJ1-1|TRBD1
TGCGCCAGCAGCCAAGCTCTTGGACAGGGGTTCACTGAAGCTTTCTTT
CASSQALGQGFTEAFF
>.|TRBV4-1|TRBJ1-2|.
TGCGCCAGCAGCCAAGCGGGAAAGGGGAGCTATGGCTACACCTTC
CASSQAGKGSYGYTF
>.|TRBV12-3/TRBV12-4|TRBJ2-3|TRBD2
TGTGCCAGCAGTTTGGCGGGGGGGTTCAAAGATACGCAGTATTTT
CASSLAGGFKDTQYF
>few|TRBV11-2|TRBJ2-7|TRBD2
TGTGCTGGGTCAGCGGGGGCCAACTCCTACGAGCAGTACTTC
CAGSAGANSYEQYF
>few|TRBV5-1|TRBJ2-3|TRBD1
TGCGCCAGCAGCATCGAAACGGGACAGTTAACCAGTCGCACAGATACGCAGTATTTT
CASSIETGQLTSRTDTQYF
>.|TRBV7-9|TRBJ2-7|TRBD1
TGTGCCAGCAGACCCAAGACAGGGGGCTACGAGCAGTACTTC
CASRPKTGGYEQYF
>.|TRBV24-1|TRBJ2-3|TRBD1
TGTGCCACCAGTGATTTCGGGACAGGGGACGCAGATACGCAGTATTTT
CATSDFGTGDADTQYF
>.|TRBV29-1|TRBJ1-5|.
TGCAGCGTAGAGTCAGGGGGCAATCAGCCCCAGCATTTT
CSVESGGNQPQHF
>few|TRBV2|TRBJ1-1|TRBD1
TGTGCCAGCACGGCAACAGGGGCAAACACTGAAGCTTTCTTT
CASTATGANTEAFF
>many|TRBV24-1|TRBJ2-1|TRBD1
TGTGCCACCAGCCGACAGGGGGGGGATGAGCAGTTCTTC
CATSRQGGDEQFF
>few|TRBV29-1|TRBJ2-7|.
TGCAGCGTTGGCGGGCGAACACCGGGGCAAGGTGTGCAGTACTTC
CSVGGRTPGQGVQYF
>few|TRBV7-9|TRBJ1-2|.
TGTGCCAGCAGCTCCCCCCCCAGACAGGCCCCTTATGGCTACACCTTC
CASSSPPRQAPYGYTF
>.|TRBV5-1|TRBJ2-7|TRBD1
TGCGCCAGCAGCTCGAACTCCAGGGGGACCACTACCTACGAGCAGTACTTC
CASSSNSRGTTTYEQYF
>.|TRBV4-2|TRBJ2-1|.
TGTGCCAGCAGCCAAGATCAGGTAGCCCGGGAGCAGTTCTTC
CASSQDQVAREQFF
>few|TRBV3-1|TRBJ2-3|.
TGTGCCAGCAGCCAAGGAGGAGGTTTGGGGAAAGATACGCAGTATTTT
CASSQGGGLGKDTQYF
>.|TRBV18|TRBJ2-3|.
TGTGCCAGCTCGGCTCCGGGGGGCACAGATACGCAGTATTTT
CASSAPGGTDTQYF
>few|TRBV4-1|TRBJ2-3|TRBD1
TGCGCCAGCAGCCAAGCCGGGGCCGGGACAGGGCTCACAGATACGCAGTATTTT
CASSQAGAGTGLTDTQYF
>.|TRBV7-2|TRBJ2-5|.
TGTGCCAGCAGCTTAGCCAGCAGTAATCGCGAGACCCAGTACTTC
CASSLASSNRETQYF
>few|TRBV19|TRBJ1-1|.
TGTGCCAGTAGTATTGGCAGGGCTGAAGCTTTCTTT
CASSIGRAEAFF
>few|TRBV6-2/TRBV6-3|TRBJ1-2|.
TGTGCCAGCAGTTACCCAGTACCGCGATTGGAACAAAGCTATGGCTACACCTTC
CASSYPVPRLEQSYGYTF
>many|TRBV18|TRBJ1-4|TRBD1
TGTGCCAGCTCACCACTGGCGGACAGGCGTAATGAAAAACTGTTTTTT
CASSPLADRRNEKLFF
>few|TRBV12-3/TRBV12-4|TRBJ2-3|TRBD2
TGTGCCAGCAGACACAGCGGGGAAAGACCCACAGATACGCAGTATTTT
CASRHSGERPTDTQYF
>few|TRBV7-7|TRBJ2-2|.
TGTGCCAGCAGCCCCCGGTCCTCCTCGGCCGGGGAGCTGTTTTTT
CASSPRSSSAGELFF
>.|TRBV7-2|TRBJ2-3|TRBD2
TGTGCCAGCAGCACCCGGACTAGCGGGCGCCCAGATACGCAGTATTTT
CASSTRTSGRPDTQYF
>.|TRBV12-3/TRBV12-4|TRBJ2-2|TRBD1
TGTGCCAGCAGTTTAAACAGGGGGCCCCACACCGGGGAGCTGTTTTTT
CASSLNRGPHTGELFF
>few|TRBV20-1|TRBJ1-2|.
TGCAGTGCTAGGGCCGGGGAGCTCTATGGCTACACCTTC
CSARAGELYGYTF
>few|TRBV5-1|TRBJ1-1|.
TGCGCCAGCAGCACCGGGGGGGACACTGAAGCTTTCTTT
CASSTGGDTEAFF
>.|TRBV6-2/TRBV6-3|TRBJ2-3|TRBD2
TGTGCCAGCAGTCCTGGACTAGCTTTAGATACGCAGTATTTT
CASSPGLALDTQYF
>few|TRBV4-1|TRBJ2-3|.
TGCGCCAGCAGCCCTGGACCCTTTCCCACAGATACGCAGTATTTT
CASSPGPFPTDTQYF
>few|TRBV12-3/TRBV12-4|TRBJ2-3|.
TGTGCCAGCAGCCTAGGGGGGGAGGTGGAGTATTTT
CASSLGGEVEYF
>.|TRBV6-4|TRBJ1-1|.
TGTGCCAGCAGTGAGGCGGGTCCCAACACTGAAGCTTTCTTT
CASSEAGPNTEAFF
>.|TRBV7-9|TRBJ1-1|.
TGTGCCAGCAGCTCTCGGCGAGGGCCTGAAGCTTTCTTT
CASSSRRGPEAFF
>.|TRBV7-6|TRBJ2-5|.
TGTGCCAGCAGCTCAAGGAGAGGAGAGACCCAGTACTTC
CASSSRRGETQYF